This T cell receptor beta chain was found in a study of blood T cells in healthy people across ages. The people who gave samples were healthy Caucasians from Russia, aged roughly 6 to 95. Extraction yielded at least 6 micrograms of total RNA per sample. A J-beta primer mix and a sample-barcoded 5' primer were used in a second PCR of about 7 to 12 cycles. TCRdb fed the 5' RACE reads into MiXCR, producing one record per CDR3 protein. The sample shows roughly 500,000 distinct CDR3 sequences, 27% of them seen only once. General study findings and limits: Observed TCR beta diversity per million T cells went down as age went up. This fall followed a roughly linear course with age. It was the long-lived donors that had more naive CD4+ cells and higher diversity than aged donors.

This clonotype was recorded a few times. The antigen remains undetermined. Trimming removed 5 bases at V and 2 bases at J, with 18 bases between. Germline values: CDR1 SGHVS, CDR2 FQNEAQ. CDR3 size: 16 residues. The chain uses TRBV7-8 and TRBJ2-5; D is undetermined. The material sequenced was blood. This TCR was sampled from a woman aged 70-85 years in good health. The CDR3 here is CASSRTWTAKQETQYF. DNA of the CDR3: TGTGCCAGCAGCCGGACGTGGACGGCGAAGCAAGAGACCCAGTACTTC.